These 11 T cell receptor beta chains originate from one sample sequenced in a study of response to subunit inactivated influenza vaccine. MiXCR, run by TCRdb on the RT-PCR reads, gives a single entry per CDR3 protein. The sample lists more than 600,000 distinct CDR3 sequences, approximately 18% occurring once. Sequenced material: PBMCs from blood, taken 5 to 6 days after vaccination. The receptor set was obtained from a man aged 50 to 60 who received an inactivated influenza vaccine.

A few counts support this clonotype. The V call is TRBV4-1, the J call TRBJ2-4; TRBD1 matches at 7 bases. Germline V gene lookup returns CDR1 MGHRA and CDR2 YSYEKL. After removal of 0 bases from V and 1 base from J, the junction contained 3 bases not matched to a gene. The CDR3 consists of 16 residues. The CDR3 coding sequence is TGCGCCAGCAGCCAAGATTCGGGACAGGCCAAAAACATTCAGTACTTC. Residues: CASSQDSGQAKNIQYF.

V gene TRBV12-3 or TRBV12-4 combines with J gene TRBJ2-3; 7 nucleotides align to TRBD1. The V and J ends lost 3 bases and 0 bases, in that order; junction bases with no gene match: 9. The CDR3 runs to 17 residues. CDR3 nucleotide sequence: TGTGCCAGCAGTTTTCCGGAAGGGGGCTACAGCACAGATACGCAGTATTTT. Translation gives CASSFPEGGYSTDTQYF.

This clonotype was counted between two and nine times. The J gene is TRBJ2-3, the V gene TRBV29-1; 8 bases fit TRBD2. After removal of 0 bases from V and 2 bases from J, the junction contained 7 bases not matched to a gene. CDR3 length: 16 amino acids. Germline V lookup: CDR1 SQVTM, CDR2 ANQGSEA. CDR3: CSVEDPISGTTDTQYF. CDR3 coding DNA: TGCAGCGTTGAAGACCCGATTAGCGGGACCACAGATACGCAGTATTTT.

J is TRBJ1-5 and V is TRBV4-2, with a possible D match to TRBD1 (6 bases). This CDR3 spans 14 amino acids. CDR1 is LGHNA and CDR2 is YNFKEQ in the germline V gene. V lost 0 bases and J 9 bases, leaving 12 bases between the germline ends. CDR3 nucleotides: TGTGCCAGCAGCCAAGAGGGACACTCCTGGCCCCAGCATTTT. Translated, it gives CASSQEGHSWPQHF.

This clonotype was detected only once. The chain recombines TRBV28 with TRBJ2-7; D possibly matches TRBD1 or TRBD2 (5 bases each). The CDR3 extends over 14 amino acids. Germline V CDR1 and CDR2: MDHEN, SYDVKM. Trimming removed 3 bases from V and 2 bases from J, with 11 bases in between. CDR3 in amino acids: CASSLRGYTYEQYF. CDR3 DNA: TGTGCCAGCAGTTTGAGGGGCTATACCTACGAGCAGTACTTC.

The sample holds a few counts of this clonotype. The genes are TRBV7-9 and TRBJ1-1; D is unclear. Germline values: CDR1 SEHNR, CDR2 FQNEAQ (reference sequence). The CDR3 is 14 amino acids. V was trimmed by 5 bases and J by 8 bases, leaving 18 bases between them. CDR3 bases: TGTGCCAGCAGCCCCCAGGTCACATCCAAGGAAGCTTTCTTT. Translation gives CASSPQVTSKEAFF.

The V gene is TRBV7-2, the J gene TRBJ2-5; D gene uncertain. The V end was cut by 0 bases, the J end by 5 bases, with 7 bases between. This CDR3 is built from 13 residues. The V gene's germline CDR1 is SGHTA and CDR2 FQGNSA. The CDR3 sequence: CASSLATRETQYF. DNA for the CDR3: TGTGCCAGCAGCTTAGCGACGCGGGAGACCCAGTACTTC.

The chain combines TRBV30 with TRBJ2-1; possible D gene TRBD2, 6 bases. V was pared by 6 bases and J by 3 bases, with 15 bases between. Germline lookup yields CDR1 GTSNPN and CDR2 SVGIG (reference sequence). This CDR3 is 14 amino acids long. CDR3 in amino acids: CACTPGGFYNEQFF. The CDR3 bases are TGTGCCTGTACCCCTGGAGGGTTCTACAATGAGCAGTTCTTC.

This clonotype was observed many times. The rearrangement links TRBV20-1 to TRBJ2-5, with D possibly called TRBD1 or TRBD2 (6 bases each). The CDR3 runs 15 residues. The germline V gene has CDR1 DFQATT and CDR2 SNEGSKA (reference sequence). V was trimmed by 1 base and J by 3 bases, leaving 15 bases between them. The CDR3, as DNA: TGCAGTGCTAGAGGCCCCACCGGGGGCGAAGAGACCCAGTACTTC. This encodes CSARGPTGGEETQYF.

This chain uses TRBV16 with TRBJ2-1, with no clear D. V was shortened by 1 base and J by 4 bases, with 11 bases between the two germline ends. Germline values: CDR1 KGHSY, CDR2 FQNENV. The length of the CDR3 is 15 residues. For the CDR3, the DNA is TGTGCCAGCAGCCAATTTGGCTTGGGGTACAATGAGCAGTTCTTC. This encodes CASSQFGLGYNEQFF.

This chain joins TRBV29-1 and TRBJ2-1, with D tentatively TRBD2 (6 bases). CDR3 length: 18 amino acids. The germline gives CDR1 SQVTM, CDR2 ANQGSEA. With 7 bases removed from V and 0 bases from J, the gap between germline ends came to 25 bases. CDR3 coding DNA: TGCAGCGGCCGGGGGACTGACTCCTCTTTTAGCTCCTACAATGAGCAGTTCTTC. Its translation: CSGRGTDSSFSSYNEQFF.